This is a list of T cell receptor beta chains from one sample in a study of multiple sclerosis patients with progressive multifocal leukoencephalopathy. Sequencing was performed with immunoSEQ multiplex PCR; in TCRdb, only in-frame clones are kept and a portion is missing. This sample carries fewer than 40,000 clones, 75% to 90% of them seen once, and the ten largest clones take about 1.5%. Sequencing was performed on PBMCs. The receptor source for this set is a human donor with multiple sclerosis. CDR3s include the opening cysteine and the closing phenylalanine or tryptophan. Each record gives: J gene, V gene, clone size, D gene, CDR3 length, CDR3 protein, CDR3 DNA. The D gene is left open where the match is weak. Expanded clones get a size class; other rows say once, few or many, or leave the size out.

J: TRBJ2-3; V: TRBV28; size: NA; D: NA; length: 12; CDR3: CASSLRRDTQYF; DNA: TGTGCCAGCAGTTTACGGCGGGATACGCAGTATTTT
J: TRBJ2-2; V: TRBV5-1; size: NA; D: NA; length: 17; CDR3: CASSSNAERTSPGELFF; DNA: TGCGCCAGCAGCTCAAATGCGGAGCGGACCTCCCCCGGGGAGCTGTTTTTT
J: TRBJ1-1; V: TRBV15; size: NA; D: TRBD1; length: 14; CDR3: CATSRWKEGGEAFF; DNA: TGTGCCACCAGCAGATGGAAGGAAGGGGGCGAAGCTTTCTTT
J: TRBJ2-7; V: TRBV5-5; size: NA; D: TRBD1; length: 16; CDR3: CASSWEVDRALPQQYF; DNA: TGTGCCAGCAGCTGGGAAGTAGACAGGGCCCTCCCCCAGCAGTACTTC
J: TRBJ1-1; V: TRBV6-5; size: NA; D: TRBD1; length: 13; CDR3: CASSDRGYTEAFF; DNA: TGTGCCAGCAGCGACAGGGGGTACACTGAAGCTTTCTTT
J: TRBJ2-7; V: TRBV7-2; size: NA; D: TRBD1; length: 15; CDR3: CASSLARQGVHEQYF; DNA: TGTGCCAGCAGCTTAGCCCGACAGGGGGTCCACGAGCAGTACTTC
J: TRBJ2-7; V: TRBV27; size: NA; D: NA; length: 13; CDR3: CASSFTAFGEQYF; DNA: TGTGCCAGCAGTTTTACGGCTTTCGGCGAGCAGTACTTC
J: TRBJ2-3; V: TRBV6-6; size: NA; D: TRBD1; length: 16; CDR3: CASSYTHRGRRDTQYF; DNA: TGTGCCAGCAGTTACACTCACAGGGGACGCAGAGATACGCAGTATTTT
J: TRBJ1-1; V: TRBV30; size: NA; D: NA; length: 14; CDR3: CAWRPKRMNTEAFF; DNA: TGTGCCTGGAGACCCAAAAGGATGAACACTGAAGCTTTCTTT
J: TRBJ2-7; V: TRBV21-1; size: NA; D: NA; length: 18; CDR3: CASSPWGGTSGFSYEQYF; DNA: TGTGCCAGCAGCCCTTGGGGGGGGACTAGCGGATTCTCCTACGAGCAGTACTTC
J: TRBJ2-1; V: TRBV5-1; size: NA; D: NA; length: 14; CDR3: CASSLDQRSGEQFF; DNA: TGCGCCAGCAGCTTGGATCAGAGATCAGGTGAGCAGTTCTTC
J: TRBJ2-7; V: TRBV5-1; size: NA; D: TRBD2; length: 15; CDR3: CASSPGTSVSYEQYF; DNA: TGCGCCAGCAGCCCCGGGACTAGCGTCTCCTACGAGCAGTACTTC
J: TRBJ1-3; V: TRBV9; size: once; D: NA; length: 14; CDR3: CASSVAGSGNTIYF; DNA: TGTGCCAGCAGCGTAGCCGGGTCTGGAAACACCATATATTTT
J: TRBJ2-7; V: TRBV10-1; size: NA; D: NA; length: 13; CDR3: CASRESGTYEQYF; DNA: TGCGCCAGCAGGGAGTCCGGGACCTACGAGCAGTACTTC
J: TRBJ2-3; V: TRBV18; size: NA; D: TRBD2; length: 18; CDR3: CASSLGLAGGRGTDTQYF; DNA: TGTGCCAGCTCACTCGGACTAGCGGGAGGGCGCGGCACAGATACGCAGTATTTT
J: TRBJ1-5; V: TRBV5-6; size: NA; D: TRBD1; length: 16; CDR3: CASSLSGTGVGQPQHF; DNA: TGTGCCAGCAGCTTGTCCGGGACAGGGGTAGGTCAGCCCCAGCATTTT